This TCR beta chain was recovered during a study of blood T cell repertoires in COVID-19. In the study overall: Spain, Italy and the United States supplied samples that represented acute and convalescent COVID-19.

Clones were sequenced by immunoSEQ multiplex PCR, and TCRdb holds only the in-frame ones, with some missing. This sample has 150,000 to 200,000 clones, with 85% to 95% found just once. Deletions cut 5 bases from V and 0 bases from J, with 13 bases between. Per the germline V gene, CDR1 is MNHEY and CDR2 is SVGEGT. The CDR3 has 15 residues. The chain is built from TRBV6-2 or TRBV6-3 and TRBJ1-1; no clear D. The clonotype was recovered from a woman aged 50 to 60 with acute or convalescent COVID-19. Specimen: peripheral blood. CDR3 DNA: TGTGCCAGCAGTACACTAGACACTGTGAACACTGAAGCTTTCTTT. Amino acid sequence: CASSTLDTVNTEAFF.